At least ten counts were recorded for the clone carrying this T cell receptor (beta chain). The antigen is undetermined. TCRdb passed the 5' RACE reads through MiXCR, listing each CDR3 protein once. Of 70,000 or so distinct CDR3 sequences listed, under 9.5% are singletons. This entry comes from a study of T cells after yellow fever vaccination. The study, taken as a whole, reports: Most clones from primary vaccination were detected again post-booster (about 95% CD4, roughly 90% CD8).

The V gene end was trimmed by 3 bases and the J gene end by 8 bases; junction bases not matched to a gene: 15. The length of the CDR3 is 17 residues. Germline CDR1 and CDR2: SGHVS and FNYEAQ. The sequence came from a man between 18 and 35 years old who received the YFV17D yellow fever vaccine. This chain joins TRBV7-6 and TRBJ2-1; TRBD2 matches 8 bases. This specimen was CD8+ T cells sorted from PBMCs, taken 9 to 10 days after the first yellow fever vaccination. The CDR3 nucleotides are TGTGCCAGCAGCTTCGAAAGCGGGGGCATTGTGATGTATGAGCAGTTCTTC. Amino acid sequence: CASSFESGGIVMYEQFF.